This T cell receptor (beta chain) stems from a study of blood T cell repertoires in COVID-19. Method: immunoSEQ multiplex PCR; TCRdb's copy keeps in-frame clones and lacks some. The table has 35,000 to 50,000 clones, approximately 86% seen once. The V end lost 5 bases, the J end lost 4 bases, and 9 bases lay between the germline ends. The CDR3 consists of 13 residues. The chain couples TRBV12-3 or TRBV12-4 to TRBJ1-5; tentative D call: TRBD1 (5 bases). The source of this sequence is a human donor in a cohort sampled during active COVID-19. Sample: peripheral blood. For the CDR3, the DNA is TGTGCCAGCAGTAATGCAGGGAATCAGCCCCAGCATTTT. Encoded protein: CASSNAGNQPQHF.